The 20 T cell receptor beta chains presented below share a single source sample, sequenced in a study of CXCR3-negative and CXCR3-positive naive CD8 T cells (dated 2019 in TCRdb). The study at large found these results: Compared with CXCR3-negative naive cells, CXCR3-positive naive cells had TRB CDR3s with higher hydrophobicity (lower Kidera factor 4), lower energy, and higher strength and volume indices.

No antigens are known for them. Sequenced using a NextSeq 550. The Human TCR Profiling Kit (MiLaboratory) was used to make UMI-labeled 5' RACE TRB cDNA libraries. Reprocessed by TCRdb, the reads give a single entry per CDR3 protein sequence, without DNA. The sample table on file contains approximately 88,000 distinct CDR3 sequences. Together, the top ten hold 0.53% of the sample. Sequenced sample: naive CXCR3+ CD8+ T cells from blood. The sample's cell subset or site label is to be understood as: CD45RO-CCR7+CD27+CD95- naive CD8+ T cells expressing CXCR3 (TNR3+). Every receptor here comes from a human donor in good health. Some clones in this sample may be carry-over from other donors' samples.

The J gene is TRBJ2-2, the V gene TRBV28. CDR1 is MDHEN and CDR2 is SYDVKM in the germline V gene. CDR3 length: 14 residues. The CDR3 spells CASRPNGNTGELFF.

The chain links TRBV29-1 to TRBJ2-7. Per germline, CDR1 SQVTM and CDR2 ANQGSEA. The CDR3 is 13 residues long. CDR3: CSVVERTSYEQYF.

This chain connects TRBV20-1 to TRBJ1-4. The CDR3 is 11 residues long. The germline V gene has CDR1 DFQATT and CDR2 SNEGSKA (reference sequence). CDR3 amino acids: CSDEPNEKLFF.

The chain carries TRBV20-1 and TRBJ1-2; TCRdb calls TRBD1, which cannot be checked without DNA. This CDR3 has 13 residues. Per germline, CDR1 DFQATT and CDR2 SNEGSKA (reference sequence). Here the CDR3 reads CSARQGASWGYTF.

The CDR3 sequence is CASKGQGKYNEQFF. V usage is TRBV28 and J usage is TRBJ2-1; TCRdb calls TRBD1, which cannot be checked without DNA. Germline V lookup: CDR1 MDHEN, CDR2 SYDVKM. The CDR3 totals 14 residues.

This chain connects TRBV7-9 to TRBJ1-1. This CDR3 is built from 15 residues. CDR1 SEHNR and CDR2 FQNEAQ come from the germline V gene (reference sequence). The CDR3 sequence: CASSPREGLLVEAFF.

The chain carries TRBV14 and TRBJ2-1. Germline V CDR1 and CDR2: SGHDN, FVKESK. This CDR3 contains 14 residues. This chain's CDR3 is CASSLTQLYNEQFF.

This chain links TRBV4-1 with TRBJ2-5; TCRdb's D call, TRBD1, is unchecked because there is no DNA. CDR1 is MGHRA, CDR2 YSYEKL, per germline. This CDR3 region has 16 residues. CDR3 sequence reads: CASSQAHRQGGETQYF.

The CDR3 protein is CASRIAGANTGELFF. The chain has TRBV28 and TRBJ2-2; without DNA, the TCRdb call of TRBD2 cannot be checked. The CDR3 length is 15 residues. Germline values: CDR1 MDHEN, CDR2 SYDVKM.

The chain has TRBV13 and TRBJ2-5; TCRdb indicates TRBD1, and absent DNA this call remains unverified. The length of the CDR3 is 11 residues. The germline CDR1 and CDR2 sequences are PRHDT and FYEKMQ (reference sequence). CDR3: CASSPGATQYF.

The V and J genes are TRBV27 and TRBJ2-3. Germline V CDR1 and CDR2: MNHEY, SMNVEV (reference sequence). The CDR3 has 12 amino acids. This CDR3 reads CASSLSGNTQYF.

The chain combines TRBV27 with TRBJ2-5. The CDR3 totals 14 residues. Per germline, CDR1 MNHEY and CDR2 SMNVEV (reference sequence). CDR3 region: CASSLAVTQETQYF.

The CDR3 here is CASRDLSSYEQYF. This rearrangement joins TRBV27 to TRBJ2-7. Looked up from germline, CDR1 is MNHEY and CDR2 is SMNVEV (reference sequence). This CDR3 is 13 amino acids long.

J is TRBJ2-2 and V is TRBV7-3; TCRdb names TRBD1, which stays unverified in the absence of DNA. The CDR3 runs to 14 residues. Germline CDR1 reads SGHTA; CDR2 reads FQGTGA. CDR3 sequence: CASSPEGGPGELFF.

This rearrangement joins TRBV6-2 or TRBV6-3 to TRBJ2-2; the TCRdb D gene call, TRBD1, has no DNA to confirm it. The CDR3 is 14 amino acids. From germline, CDR1 is MNHEY and CDR2 SVGEGT. The CDR3 sequence is CASSLRGESGELFF.

The chain employs TRBV4-1 and TRBJ1-4; TCRdb's D call of TRBD1 is untestable without DNA. This CDR3 has 14 residues. CDR1 is MGHRA, CDR2 YSYEKL, per germline. CDR3 region: CASSPATGNEKLFF.

V and J are TRBV7-9 and TRBJ2-7; lacking DNA, the TRBD1 call made by TCRdb goes unchecked. Germline CDR1 reads SEHNR; CDR2 reads FQNEAQ (reference sequence). This CDR3 is 13 amino acids long. CDR3 sequence reads: CASSLGQVGEQYF.

Here the CDR3 reads CASSLEGSGYYGYTF. The V call is TRBV7-6, the J call TRBJ1-2; TCRdb picks TRBD1, but there is no DNA to check that call. The CDR3 spans 15 residues. CDR1 is SGHVS and CDR2 is FNYEAQ in the germline V gene. The full variable domain, its missing parts supplied by reference TRBV7-6 and TRBJ1-2, is GAGVSQSPRYKVTKRGQDVALRCDPISGHVSLYWYRQALGQGPEFLTYFNYEAQQDKSGLPNDRFSAERPEGSISTLTIQRTEQRDSAMYRCASSLEGSGYYGYTFGSGTRLTVV.

The CDR3 loop reads CASIRGTGRTFNYGYTF. V is TRBV28 and J is TRBJ1-2; without DNA, the TCRdb call of TRBD1 cannot be checked. CDR3 size: 17 residues. Germline-derived CDR1 and CDR2 are MDHEN and SYDVKM.

The chain carries TRBV4-1 and TRBJ1-2. The CDR3 totals 14 residues. Germline CDR1 and CDR2: MGHRA and YSYEKL. CDR3 region: CASSPARGNYGYTF.